This T cell receptor beta chain appears in the sequencing data of a study of blood T cell repertoires in COVID-19 (dated by TCRdb to between 2020 and 2021). The study in broad terms: Recovered participants in ImmuneRACE Cohort 3 were defined as having two consecutive negative NP/OP PCR tests, clearance from a healthcare professional, or resolution of symptoms. The collaborator samples originated in the United States, Italy and Spain and spanned the acute and convalescent phases of COVID-19. The material from the prospective study consisted of cDNA or gDNA derived from T cells, B-cell-depleted T cells, or PBMCs. The dataset comprised deeply sampled blood TCRbeta repertoires from subjects exposed to, actively infected with, or recovered from COVID-19. A freely available public database, intended as a resource for researchers studying the immune response to SARS-CoV-2, is where the repertoires were released. Samples were obtained from the ongoing ImmuneRACE study (first 160 participants) and from 1,254 subjects provided by 6 global collaborators. Nearly every sample came with metadata listing a de-identified subject ID, COVID-19 status, age in years and sex. Where available, HLA class I and class II types were taken from metadata supplied by the sample provider and were not determined by assay-based typing. Paper-wide results and their limitations: The amount of clinical and demographic metadata varied by source and participant and was provided uncurated.

TCRbeta CDR3 regions were amplified from genomic DNA using the immunoSEQ Assay, a bias-controlled multiplex PCR. In the source study's methods: Within the assay, amplification of reference gene primers was used to estimate how many nucleated cells each sample contained. To quantify the absolute abundance of each unique TCRbeta CDR3 rearrangement, sequence reads were collapsed and filtered. Productive Simpson clonality was computed per sample as the square root of Simpson's diversity index over productive rearrangements. This is the immuneACCESS table as TCRdb keeps it, with only in-frame sequences that have V and J called. A part of the clones is gone; compared with another copy, unresolved V genes explain less than half, and the rest is unexplained. V and J calls and clone size follow that table, whereas D and trimming were derived from the DNA. This sample holds fewer than 250,000 clones; more than 75% were observed only once. The ten most abundant clones make up more than 7% of the sample.

With respect to this clone: This receptor's antigen is unknown. No quality values exist for individual bases; no much larger clone is one base distant.

Participants in the prospective study were aged 18 to 89 years, lived in some 24 United States geographic areas, and enrolled through a virtual design. In the prospective study, cohorts were assigned on the basis of participant-reported clinical history obtained from a screening survey and a study questionnaire. Each participant in the prospective study had whole blood, serum and a nasopharyngeal or oropharyngeal swab collected by mobile phlebotomists. Additional blood draws and questionnaires over an approximately 2-month period could optionally be provided by prospective study participants. Before DNA extraction, blood samples from the prospective study were shipped at room temperature or frozen. CDR1 and CDR2 are read off the germline V gene (reference sequence) as LNHDA and SQIVND. At the junction V is shortened by 3 bases and J by 8 bases, with 8 bases in between. There are 12 amino acids in the CDR3, from cysteine to phenylalanine inclusive. Here the CDR3 DNA is all that survives: 36 bases in frame from base 1.

Recombination joined TRBV19 with TRBJ2-1; 5 matching bases give a weak D call of TRBD2. This TCR was sampled from a man aged 30-40 years in a cohort exposed to, infected with or recovered from COVID-19 (not recorded which). Sequencing input: PBMCs or T cells enriched from blood (not recorded which). The nucleotides are TGTGCCAGTAGTATCCGGCGGGATGAGCAGTTCTTC. Its product reads: CASSIRRDEQFF.